The T cell receptor (beta chain) described here comes from a study of CD8 T cells in Susac syndrome. Trimming stripped 0 bases from V and 5 bases from J, with 17 bases between. CDR1 is MGHRA and CDR2 is YSYEKL in the germline V gene. The CDR3 contains 17 residues. CD8+ and CD4+ T cells from blood underwent TCR beta sequencing. Reverse transcription of roughly 0.45 to 1 ug RNA was carried out with random hexamers. A single record per CDR3 protein comes from TCRdb applying MiXCR to the immunoSEQ multiplex PCR reads. The data show about 300,000 distinct CDR3 sequences, 65% to 90% seen once. The sample was CD8+ T cells from PBMCs. The chain uses TRBV4-1 and TRBJ2-1; weak D call: TRBD2 (6 bases). This TCR was recovered from a human donor with multiple sclerosis. CDR3 in amino acids: CASSQDRYGRGDNEQFF. In nucleotides, the CDR3 is TGCGCCAGCAGCCAAGATCGCTACGGGAGAGGGGACAATGAGCAGTTCTTC.